Below, 31 T cell receptor beta chains from the same sample are listed, as sequenced in a study of STAT5B mutations in CD4+ large granular lymphocyte leukemia. The method was immunoSEQ multiplex PCR; TCRdb's version includes in-frame clones alone and lacks a portion of them. The data contain approximately 33,000 clones, 88% of them singletons. The sample taken for sequencing was CD4+ T cells from blood buffy coats. Receptors originate from a human donor in good health.

The genes are TRBV6-5 and TRBJ1-6, with unresolved D. From germline, CDR1 is MNHEY and CDR2 SVGAGI. The CDR3 sequence is 14 residues long. V was shortened by 6 bases and J by 7 bases, with 13 bases between the two germline ends. CDR3 nucleotide sequence: TGTGCCAGCAGCCGCCAGGTGGGGAATTCACCCCTCCACTTT. Its protein product is CASSRQVGNSPLHF.

This sequence joins TRBV4-3 and TRBJ1-5, with D unresolved. Per germline, CDR1 LGHNA and CDR2 YSLEER. The CDR3 totals 16 residues. V was clipped by 0 bases and J by 1 base, with 10 bases between them. CDR3 nucleotide sequence: TGCGCCAGCAGCCAAGAACTTGCAGCAAGCAATCAGCCCCAGCATTTT. Translating it yields CASSQELAASNQPQHF.

V gene TRBV7-2 combines with J gene TRBJ1-5; D gene ambiguous. V was pared by 4 bases and J by 6 bases, with 10 bases between. CDR3 length: 13 amino acids. Germline V gene data show CDR1 as SGHTA and CDR2 as FQGNSA. Written as DNA, the CDR3 is TGTGCCAGCAGCTCCAGCGGTATTCAGCCCCAGCATTTT. Translating gives CASSSSGIQPQHF. Full variable domain (outside the CDR3, taken from reference TRBV7-2 and TRBJ1-5): GAGVSQSPSNKVTEKGKDVELRCDPISGHTALYWYRQSLGQGLEFLIYFQGNSAPDKSGLPSDRFSAERTGGSVSTLTIQRTQQEDSAVYLCASSSSGIQPQHFGDGTRLSIL.

Points on this clone: One end of the junction is discordant with germline, which a read error may explain. The chain is built from TRBV20-1 and TRBJ2-5; 9 positions agree with TRBD1. CDR3 length equals 11 residues. Germline V gene sequence: CDR1 DFQATT, CDR2 SNEGSKA (reference sequence). The CDR3 sequence is CRATGGRGSNF. The CDR3 DNA reads as TGCAGGGCCACAGGGGGCAGGGGGTCCAACTTC.

Worth noting for this clone: Its ends do not fully match the called genes, so a read error is possible. The chain couples TRBV27 to TRBJ1-1, with unresolved D. Germline CDR1 and CDR2: MNHEY and SMNVEV (reference sequence). There are 13 residues in the CDR3. The CDR3 DNA reads as TGTGTCAGCAGTTTAGCCCACTTGGCTGAAGCTTTCTTT. This codes for CVSSLAHLAEAFF.

V gene TRBV7-9 combines with J gene TRBJ1-4, with D possibly being TRBD1 (6 bases). The CDR3 is 15 amino acids. Germline loops: CDR1 SEHNR, CDR2 FQNEAQ (reference sequence). The V end was cut by 5 bases, the J end by 4 bases, with 14 bases between. CDR3 nucleotide sequence: TGTGCCAGCAGCCCTGTAGGGGGGGATAATGAAAAACTGTTTTTT. It translates to CASSPVGGDNEKLFF.

The chain links TRBV19 to TRBJ2-5; maybe TRBD1 (5 bases). Trimming took off 4 bases at V and 5 bases at J, with 8 bases between the two ends. The CDR3 has 12 residues. Germline V gene lookup returns CDR1 LNHDA and CDR2 SQIVND (reference sequence). The CDR3 protein is CASSKGWETQYF. For the CDR3, the DNA is TGTGCCAGTAGTAAGGGGTGGGAGACCCAGTACTTC. The entire variable domain, with the rest obtained from reference TRBV19 and TRBJ2-5, is as follows: DGGITQSPKYLFRKEGQNVTLSCEQNLNHDAMYWYRQDPGQGLRLIYYSQIVNDFQKGDIAEGYSVSREKKESFPLTVTSAQKNPTAFYLCASSKGWETQYFGPGTRLLVL.

The rearrangement links TRBV5-1 to TRBJ1-1; unclear D gene. The CDR3 runs to 13 residues. Between the trimmed V and J ends, which lost 2 bases and 4 bases, there was a span of 9 bases. From germline, CDR1 is SGHRS and CDR2 YFSETQ. CDR3 loop: CASSFQGITEAFF. Here the CDR3 DNA reads TGCGCCAGCAGCTTTCAAGGGATCACTGAAGCTTTCTTT.

The rearrangement uses TRBV11-3 and TRBJ2-3; D is tentatively TRBD1 or TRBD2 (6 bases each). Germline CDR1 is SGHNT and CDR2 is YENEEA. Trimming cost V 1 base and J 4 bases, with 12 bases left between them. The CDR3 consists of 15 residues. CDR3 bases: TGTGCCAGCAGCTTAGTGGGGGGCGGCGCAGATACGCAGTATTTT. Protein product: CASSLVGGGADTQYF.

The gene calls are TRBV7-2 and TRBJ2-5; 8 bases are a match to TRBD2. Germline V gene data show CDR1 as SGHTA and CDR2 as FQGNSA. This CDR3 has 14 residues. Trimming cost V 2 bases and J 4 bases; bases outside gene matches: 3. This chain's CDR3 is CASSLRLAGETQYF. In DNA form, the CDR3 reads TGTGCCAGCAGCTTAAGGCTAGCGGGAGAGACCCAGTACTTC.

This clone has only a few counts. The chain employs TRBV11-2 and TRBJ1-1; TRBD1 aligns across 8 bases. V was clipped by 5 bases and J by 0 bases; unmatched bases: 5. CDR3 length: 15 amino acids. Looked up from germline, CDR1 is SGHAT and CDR2 is FQNNGV. The CDR3 sequence: CASSTRQGLNTEAFF. The CDR3 bases are TGTGCCAGCAGCACACGACAGGGGTTGAACACTGAAGCTTTCTTT.

The chain recombines TRBV6-5 with TRBJ1-2; a weak D match, TRBD1 (5 bases). V was cut by 4 bases and J by 2 bases, with 11 bases left in between. CDR3 length: 14 residues. Germline CDR1 MNHEY, CDR2 SVGAGI. The CDR3, as DNA: TGTGCCAGCAGTTTAAATCAGGGCAACTATGGCTACACCTTC. It codes for CASSLNQGNYGYTF.

The V gene is TRBV19, the J gene TRBJ2-7, with D maybe TRBD1 (6 bases). The CDR3 length is 15 residues. The V end was cut by 4 bases, the J end by 3 bases, with 16 bases between. The germline gives CDR1 LNHDA, CDR2 SQIVND (reference sequence). For the CDR3, the DNA is TGTGCCAGTAGTACACCGCCCGGGACAAACTACGAGCAGTACTTC. Protein: CASSTPPGTNYEQYF.

The chain combines TRBV5-1 with TRBJ2-1; no firm D call. The CDR3 length is 16 residues. Trimming cost V 0 bases and J 4 bases, with 14 bases left between them. The germline V gene encodes CDR1 SGHRS and CDR2 YFSETQ. The CDR3: CASSLAPADSYNEQFF. The CDR3 coding sequence is TGCGCCAGCAGCTTGGCCCCCGCAGATTCTTACAATGAGCAGTTCTTC.

V and J are TRBV5-5 and TRBJ2-5; no reliable D call. V lost 0 bases and J 3 bases, leaving 0 bases between the germline ends. The CDR3 runs 11 residues. CDR1 and CDR2 (germline): SGHKS, YYEKEE (reference sequence). CDR3 nucleotides: TGTGCCAGCAGCTTGGAAGAGACCCAGTACTTC. This gives the protein CASSLEETQYF.

The chain combines TRBV4-3 with TRBJ1-3; D uncertain. V was cut by 1 base and J by 0 bases, with 10 bases left in between. Germline-derived CDR1 and CDR2 are LGHNA and YSLEER. CDR3 length: 16 residues. The CDR3 sequence is CASSQGGLLSGNTIYF. The CDR3 nucleotides are TGCGCCAGCAGCCAAGGCGGCCTCCTCTCTGGAAACACCATATATTTT.

This chain uses TRBV6-5 with TRBJ1-2, with TRBD1 matching over 7 bases. Germline V gene data show CDR1 as MNHEY and CDR2 as SVGAGI. Unmatched junction bases numbered 4, after V lost 2 bases and J lost 4 bases. This CDR3 is 14 amino acids long. For the CDR3, the DNA is TGTGCCAGCAGTTACGACAGGGCTCCCTATGGCTACACCTTC. Amino acid sequence: CASSYDRAPYGYTF.

The V gene is TRBV5-5, the J gene TRBJ1-2, with D unclear. Looked up from germline, CDR1 is SGHKS and CDR2 is YYEKEE (reference sequence). This CDR3 comprises 12 residues. V lost 0 bases, J lost 4 bases, and 4 bases lay in between. The chain's CDR3 is CASSLEVYGYTF. In DNA, the CDR3 is TGTGCCAGCAGCTTGGAGGTCTATGGCTACACCTTC.

The chain is built from TRBV19 and TRBJ2-1; D is undetermined. The CDR3 sequence is 16 residues long. Germline V lookup: CDR1 LNHDA, CDR2 SQIVND (reference sequence). V was cut by 6 bases and J by 8 bases, with 23 bases left in between. The CDR3 spells CASRPLGNLGIDEQFF. Here the CDR3 DNA reads TGTGCCAGTAGACCATTAGGGAATCTGGGAATCGATGAGCAGTTCTTC.

The rearrangement uses TRBV5-8 and TRBJ2-1, with 7 bases fitting TRBD1. Losses at the gene ends were 3 bases for V and 9 bases for J; bases not matched to a gene: 9. The germline V gene encodes CDR1 SGHTS and CDR2 YDEGEE. The CDR3 covers 14 residues. In DNA, the CDR3 is TGTGCCAGCAGCTCACAGGGGTACGCCGGTGAGCAGTTCTTC. Residues: CASSSQGYAGEQFF.

The chain is built from TRBV7-9 and TRBJ2-5, with TRBD2 identical over 7 bases. V lost 1 base, J lost 1 base, and 9 bases stayed unmatched. Per the germline V gene, CDR1 is SEHNR and CDR2 is FQNEAQ (reference sequence). The CDR3 loop spans 17 amino acids. CDR3 loop: CASSLVSGGGAQETQYF. CDR3 sequence (DNA): TGTGCCAGCAGCTTAGTTTCGGGAGGCGGGGCCCAAGAGACCCAGTACTTC.

The rearrangement uses TRBV28 and TRBJ1-3, with D hard to call. V was trimmed by 3 bases and J by 0 bases, leaving 6 bases between them. Germline CDR1 is MDHEN and CDR2 is SYDVKM. The CDR3 is made up of 14 amino acids. CDR3 sequence reads: CASSFGVSGNTIYF. The DNA of the CDR3 is TGTGCCAGCAGTTTTGGGGTCTCTGGAAACACCATATATTTT.

The chain is built from TRBV7-9 and TRBJ1-4, with D uncertain. V gave up 1 base and J gave up 2 bases, with 11 bases separating them. In germline, CDR1 is SEHNR, CDR2 FQNEAQ (reference sequence). This CDR3 has 16 amino acids. The CDR3, as DNA: TGTGCCAGCAGCTTAGGGTTTCGTGGGACTAATGAAAAACTGTTTTTT. Translating it yields CASSLGFRGTNEKLFF.

This clone was recorded once. The chain links TRBV11-2 to TRBJ1-5; no firm D call. The CDR3 has 12 amino acids. Germline CDR1 reads SGHAT; CDR2 reads FQNNGV. The ends were cut back, 0 bases at V and 6 bases at J, with 3 bases in the middle. Here the CDR3 reads CASSLEGQPQHF. The DNA of the CDR3 is TGTGCCAGCAGCTTAGAGGGTCAGCCCCAGCATTTT.

The chain carries TRBV15 and TRBJ2-3; D perhaps matches TRBD1 (6 bases). CDR1 and CDR2 from the germline V gene are LNHNV and YYDKDF (reference sequence). The V end was cut by 8 bases, the J end by 6 bases, with 24 bases between. The CDR3 has 16 residues. In DNA, the CDR3 is TGTGCCACCCTGACCAGGGGTCTGAATAATGCGGATACGCAGTATTTT. This encodes CATLTRGLNNADTQYF.

The chain has TRBV6-6 and TRBJ2-1; D not certain. With 7 bases removed from V and 0 bases from J, the gap between germline ends came to 13 bases. From germline, CDR1 is MNHNY and CDR2 SVGAGI (reference sequence). CDR3 length: 15 residues. In DNA form, the CDR3 reads TGTGCCAGCACCCAGCAGTTGAGCTCCTACAATGAGCAGTTCTTC. This sequence encodes CASTQQLSSYNEQFF.

V gene TRBV11-2 combines with J gene TRBJ1-4; 8 positions agree with TRBD1. The CDR3 sequence is 14 residues long. The V gene end was trimmed by 3 bases and the J gene end by 6 bases; junction bases not matched to a gene: 3. Germline CDR1 and CDR2: SGHAT and FQNNGV. In nucleotides, the CDR3 is TGTGCCAGCAGCTTGGGGACAGGCTATGAAAAACTGTTTTTT. As protein: CASSLGTGYEKLFF.

The V and J genes are TRBV11-1 and TRBJ2-5, with D perhaps assigned TRBD1 or TRBD2 (5 bases each). Per germline, CDR1 SGHAT and CDR2 FQDESV (reference sequence). The CDR3 consists of 17 residues. V was clipped by 2 bases and J by 5 bases, with 21 bases between them. The CDR3 bases are TGTGCCAGCAGCTTAAAGTTTGGGACCTCAACGGGGGAGACCCAGTACTTC. Residues: CASSLKFGTSTGETQYF.

V gene TRBV29-1 combines with J gene TRBJ1-1, with D possibly matching TRBD1 (6 bases). CDR1 SQVTM and CDR2 ANQGSEA come from the germline V gene. The CDR3 is 12 amino acids. V was cut by 8 bases and J by 4 bases, with 14 bases left in between. The CDR3 DNA follows: TGCAGCACCGACAGGTTTTTCACTGAAGCTTTCTTT. This codes for CSTDRFFTEAFF.

The rearrangement uses TRBV28 and TRBJ1-4; 8 bases line up with TRBD1. V lost 7 bases to trimming and J lost 8 bases; unmatched junction nucleotides: 3. Germline V gene data show CDR1 as MDHEN and CDR2 as SYDVKM. The CDR3 has 12 residues. CDR3 in DNA: TGTGCCAGCAAGACAGGGGACGAAAAACTGTTTTTT. Encoded protein: CASKTGDEKLFF.

A note on this clone: A junction end diverges from the germline sequence, so it may reflect a read error. This chain connects TRBV5-1 to TRBJ2-1; unclear D gene. This CDR3 has 12 residues. From germline, CDR1 is SGHRS and CDR2 YFSETQ. This CDR3 is CASSLVVAEHVF. Here the CDR3 DNA reads TGCGCCAGCAGCTTGGTAGTGGCGGAGCACGTCTTC.